This T cell receptor beta chain came from a study of shared clonotypes between healthy human individuals. This table comes from immunoSEQ multiplex PCR, and its TCRdb copy is limited to in-frame clones, with some not included. The data hold about 2.2 million clones, with just under 95% observed a single time. Germline V gives CDR1 SGHVS, CDR2 FQNEAQ. Trimming took off 2 bases at V and 0 bases at J, with 8 bases between the two ends. The CDR3 totals 15 residues. Concerning this clone: This specimen includes other DNA sequences encoding the same CDR3.

Naive CD8 cells were CD45RO-negative, positively selected for CCR7, excluding terminally differentiated effector memory CD45RA+ cells. The V call is TRBV7-8, the J call TRBJ1-5, with D unresolved. This receptor was obtained from a man aged 18 to 29 in good health. Some clones in this sample may be carry-over from other donors' samples. Specimen: naive CD8+ T cells from PBMCs. The CDR3: CASSLWSASNQPQHF. CDR3 bases: TGTGCCAGCAGCTTATGGTCAGCTAGCAATCAGCCCCAGCATTTT.